Below, 21 T cell receptor beta chains from the same sample are listed, as sequenced in a study of cytomegalovirus exposure and HLA in healthy donors. Only in-frame clones appear in the TCRdb table, and some are missing; sequencing was by immunoSEQ multiplex PCR. The sample consists of around 120,000 clones, around 88% of them appearing once. What was sequenced was PBMCs. The receptors shown here come from a man aged 18 to 30 in good health and CMV-seronegative.

The gene calls are TRBV6-1 and TRBJ1-1, with 7 bases lining up with TRBD1. Losses at the gene ends were 2 bases for V and 3 bases for J; bases not matched to a gene: 3. Germline CDR1 MNHNS, CDR2 SASEGT. The CDR3 spans 14 residues. The CDR3 DNA is TGTGCCAGCAGTGAATATACAGGGGACACTGAAGCTTTCTTT. Translation: CASSEYTGDTEAFF.

The chain links TRBV5-1 to TRBJ1-2; tentatively, D is TRBD1 (5 bases). V was clipped by 1 base and J by 8 bases, with 12 bases between them. The CDR3 contains 13 residues. Per germline, CDR1 SGHRS and CDR2 YFSETQ. The CDR3 sequence: CASSLSDIQGYTF. The CDR3 DNA reads TGCGCCAGCAGCTTGTCGGACATTCAAGGCTACACCTTC. The full variable domain, with the rest looked up from reference TRBV5-1 and TRBJ1-2, is KAGVTQTPRYLIKTRGQQVTLSCSPISGHRSVSWYQQTPGQGLQFLFEYFSETQRNKGNFPGRFSGRQFSNSRSEMNVSTLELGDSALYLCASSLSDIQGYTFGSGTRLTVV.

This clone was found a few times. The V gene is TRBV29-1, the J gene TRBJ2-2; 13 bases fit TRBD2. The CDR3 length is 15 residues. Trimming cost V 7 bases and J 4 bases; bases outside gene matches: 6. CDR1 and CDR2 from the germline V gene are SQVTM and ANQGSEA. CDR3 in DNA: TGCAGCGCGCCGGGACTAGCGGGAAGCACCGGGGAGCTGTTTTTT. Translating it yields CSAPGLAGSTGELFF.

This clone was recorded only once. The chain has TRBV6-5 and TRBJ1-3; D gene unclear. Germline CDR1 and CDR2: MNHEY and SVGAGI. The CDR3 runs to 15 residues. Trimming shortened V by 7 bases and J by 0 bases, and 13 bases separated the two germline ends. CDR3 loop: CASKDWMTSGNTIYF. The DNA of the CDR3 is TGTGCCAGCAAGGACTGGATGACCTCTGGAAACACCATATATTTT.

The chain links TRBV2 to TRBJ2-3; 8 bases line up with TRBD1. CDR1 SNHLY and CDR2 FYNNEI come from the germline V gene. J was trimmed by 0 bases and V by 3 bases; bases with no gene match: 2. CDR3 size: 15 residues. The CDR3 DNA reads as TGTGCCAGCAGTGACAGGGGGCTTAGCACAGATACGCAGTATTTT. It translates to CASSDRGLSTDTQYF.

V usage is TRBV5-5 and J usage is TRBJ2-1; D possibly corresponds to TRBD2 (6 bases). Trimming removed 3 bases from V and 3 bases from J, with 13 bases in between. The CDR3 contains 15 residues. The V gene's germline CDR1 is SGHKS and CDR2 YYEKEE (reference sequence). The CDR3 bases are TGTGCCAGCAGCTGGAGGGGTGACAACTACAATGAGCAGTTCTTC. Residues: CASSWRGDNYNEQFF.

The chain employs TRBV27 and TRBJ2-1, with D possibly being TRBD1 (6 bases). Germline assignment: CDR1 MNHEY and CDR2 SMNVEV (reference sequence). The CDR3 is 17 amino acids. The germline V and J ends were trimmed by 1 base and 1 base, with 14 bases remaining between them. The CDR3 region is CASSLLTGTPSYNEQFF. CDR3 nucleotide sequence: TGTGCCAGCAGTTTATTGACCGGGACACCGTCCTACAATGAGCAGTTCTTC.

This clone showed up just a few times. The chain recombines TRBV9 with TRBJ2-7; 9 bases align to TRBD1. The CDR3 is made up of 15 amino acids. With V trimmed by 3 bases and J by 7 bases, 11 bases remained unmatched. CDR1 SGDLS and CDR2 YYNGEE come from the germline V gene. CDR3 DNA: TGTGCCAGCAGCGCCCAGGGACAGGGAGTGAGTGAGCAGTACTTC. Translated, it gives CASSAQGQGVSEQYF.

The genes are TRBV6-1 and TRBJ1-5, with TRBD1 identical over 8 bases. Per the germline V gene, CDR1 is MNHNS and CDR2 is SASEGT. V shed 0 bases, J shed 0 bases, and the junction held 7 bases outside the gene matches. This CDR3 has 18 residues. CDR3 in amino acids: CASSEAGRGRFSNQPQHF. The CDR3 bases are TGTGCCAGCAGTGAAGCGGGCAGGGGGCGGTTTAGCAATCAGCCCCAGCATTTT.

In nucleotides, the CDR3 is TGTGCCATCCAGACAGGGGGTATCAATGAGCAGTTCTTC. This sequence encodes CAIQTGGINEQFF. The chain recombines TRBV28 with TRBJ2-1; TRBD1 agrees at 9 bases. The J segment lost 6 bases and the V segment lost 10 bases, leaving 7 bases of the junction unmatched. The CDR3 contains 13 residues. Germline V gene data show CDR1 as MDHEN and CDR2 as SYDVKM.

The J gene is TRBJ2-2, the V gene TRBV6-5; D not resolved. Germline values: CDR1 MNHEY, CDR2 SVGAGI. The CDR3 is 16 residues long. V was cut by 4 bases and J by 7 bases, with 19 bases left in between. The CDR3 protein is CASSSTPNSVLGELFF. The CDR3 nucleotides are TGTGCCAGCAGTTCGACACCAAATTCGGTCCTCGGGGAGCTGTTTTTT.

This clone has just a few counts. This chain joins TRBV6-4 and TRBJ2-3; 7 nucleotides agree with TRBD2. This CDR3 comprises 13 residues. Germline lookup yields CDR1 MRHNA and CDR2 SNTAGT. V was clipped by 5 bases and J by 2 bases; unmatched bases: 1. The CDR3 DNA reads TGTGCCAGCAGTCGGGACTACACAGATACGCAGTATTTT. Its protein is CASSRDYTDTQYF.

This clone was seen only a few times. The chain couples TRBV5-1 to TRBJ2-5, with 10 bases fitting TRBD1. The CDR3 consists of 15 residues. Germline CDR1 and CDR2: SGHRS and YFSETQ. J gave up 5 bases and V 0 bases, and 4 bases lay outside the gene matches. CDR3 amino acids: CASSLEGTGAETQYF. CDR3 DNA: TGCGCCAGCAGCTTGGAAGGGACAGGGGCTGAGACCCAGTACTTC.

The chain combines TRBV6-6 with TRBJ1-4, with a tentative D call TRBD1 (5 bases). CDR1 is MNHNY and CDR2 is SVGAGI in the germline V gene (reference sequence). The CDR3 sequence is 14 residues long. V was trimmed by 5 bases and J by 8 bases, leaving 15 bases between them. CDR3 residues: CASSNRGTEEKLFF. The CDR3 DNA sequence: TGTGCCAGCAGTAACCGGGGGACCGAGGAAAAACTGTTTTTT.

The gene calls are TRBV6-5 and TRBJ1-5; D is undetermined. The CDR3 runs 14 residues. Germline CDR1 is MNHEY and CDR2 is SVGAGI. V lost 6 bases, J lost 2 bases, and 11 bases lay in between. CDR3 sequence (DNA): TGTGCCAGCAGCCCGGGTGGAGGCAATCAGCCCCAGCATTTT. Its translation is CASSPGGGNQPQHF.

The V call is TRBV18, the J call TRBJ2-7; the match to TRBD2 covers 8 bases. CDR1 and CDR2 from the germline V gene are KGHSH and LQKENI. This CDR3 comprises 13 residues. The J segment lost 7 bases and the V segment lost 6 bases, leaving 8 bases of the junction unmatched. The DNA of the CDR3 is TGTGCCAGCTCCCCCGGGGGGGCAGATGAGCAGTACTTC. Translation gives CASSPGGADEQYF.

This sequence joins TRBV7-9 and TRBJ2-1; tentatively, D is TRBD2 (6 bases). Germline CDR1 is SEHNR and CDR2 is FQNEAQ (reference sequence). CDR3 length: 15 amino acids. Trimming left V 4 bases short and J 7 bases short, with 17 bases between. The chain's CDR3 is CASSSTTGERNEQFF. In nucleotides, the CDR3 is TGTGCCAGCAGCTCAACGACGGGGGAAAGGAATGAGCAGTTCTTC.

The V call is TRBV4-1, the J call TRBJ1-4; TRBD1 agrees at 9 bases. The length of the CDR3 is 15 residues. With V trimmed by 2 bases and J by 8 bases, 6 bases remained unmatched. Germline CDR1 and CDR2: MGHRA and YSYEKL. In DNA, the CDR3 is TGCGCCAGCAGCCAACTACAGGGGGCGGTGGAAAAACTGTTTTTT. Translating it yields CASSQLQGAVEKLFF.

This sequence joins TRBV6-1 and TRBJ1-3, with TRBD1 matching 7 bases. The CDR3 is made up of 16 amino acids. The ends lost 4 bases at V and 1 base at J; junction bases unmatched: 7. The germline CDR1 and CDR2 sequences are MNHNS and SASEGT. The CDR3, as DNA: TGTGCCAGCAGTGTTGACAGGGTGTTATCTGGAAACACCATATATTTT. This translates into CASSVDRVLSGNTIYF.

V usage is TRBV5-1 and J usage is TRBJ2-7; no clear D. The germline gives CDR1 SGHRS, CDR2 YFSETQ. The CDR3 totals 15 residues. V was trimmed by 0 bases and J by 2 bases, leaving 12 bases between them. Here the CDR3 DNA reads TGCGCCAGCAGCTTGGCCTTTGGCCAGACCTACGAGCAGTACTTC. As protein: CASSLAFGQTYEQYF.

This chain joins TRBV7-2 and TRBJ2-7; possible D gene TRBD1, 5 bases. The germline V and J ends were trimmed by 5 bases and 3 bases, with 14 bases remaining between them. This CDR3 is 14 amino acids long. Germline CDR1 SGHTA, CDR2 FQGNSA. The CDR3 region is CASSNRQTNYEQYF. The CDR3 bases are TGTGCCAGCAGCAACCGACAGACGAACTACGAGCAGTACTTC. The entire variable domain, with the rest obtained from reference TRBV7-2 and TRBJ2-7, is as follows: GAGVSQSPSNKVTEKGKDVELRCDPISGHTALYWYRQSLGQGLEFLIYFQGNSAPDKSGLPSDRFSAERTGGSVSTLTIQRTQQEDSAVYLCASSNRQTNYEQYFGPGTRLTVT.